This T cell receptor beta chain is from a study of regulatory T cells in long-lasting Graves disease. HTBI primers from iRepertoire and Arm-PCR of CDR3 regions yielded the TCR beta libraries. One entry per CDR3 protein, called by TCRdb with MiXCR from the multiplex PCR reads. The table lists roughly 500,000 distinct CDR3 sequences, about 13% of them singletons, with roughly a tenth in the top ten. Time point: newly diagnosed GD, antithyroid drugs for less than 3 months. Isolated PBMC RNA provided the starting material for the TCR library. This sample also appeared in a second study, on T cells in Graves' hyperthyroidism and ophthalmopathy.

This TCR derives from a man younger than 40 with Graves disease. Material: peripheral blood mononuclear cells (PBMCs), obtained at new diagnosis, from a patient treated with antithyroid drugs.

CDR3 region: CASRTGTNEKLFF. The CDR3 nucleotides read TGTGCCAGCCGGACAGGAACTAATGAAAAACTGTTTTTT. J is TRBJ1-4 and V is TRBV5-6; 7 nucleotides match TRBD1. Trimming removed 7 bases from V and 1 base from J; junction bases left unmatched: 1. Germline V lookup: CDR1 SGHDT, CDR2 YYEEEE. This CDR3 region has 13 residues.